Described below is a single T cell receptor beta chain sequence and its context. Its antigen remains unknown. The study drew the donors from its roughly 130-subject validation cohort, separate from the approximately 700-subject first cohort. Trimming took 7 bases from V and 5 from J; bases not matched to a gene: 5. The germline gives CDR1 SGHTA, CDR2 FQGNSA. The CDR3 is 12 residues long. These data belong to a study of cytomegalovirus exposure and HLA in healthy donors. The study's findings and limits: Most observed TCR sequences were rare, whereas some public TCRs were detected in many donors. In a later analysis, first-cohort TCR clusters were found to tend to co-occur in the roughly 120 validation repertoires. The classifier, whose performance was assessed in both the original and validation cohorts, reportedly diagnosed cytomegalovirus status with high specificity and sensitivity.

Sequencing used immunoSEQ multiplex PCR; TCRdb keeps in-frame clones, though not all of them. In the table there are some 170,000 clones, roughly nine tenths of which are singletons. This clonotype was obtained from a man between 18 and 35 years old in good health and CMV-seropositive. The sample taken for sequencing was PBMCs. The chain uses TRBV7-2 and TRBJ2-7; 7 nucleotides agree with TRBD2. The CDR3 reads CASTQAGNEQYF. Written as DNA, the CDR3 is TGTGCCAGCACCCAAGCGGGAAACGAGCAGTACTTC.